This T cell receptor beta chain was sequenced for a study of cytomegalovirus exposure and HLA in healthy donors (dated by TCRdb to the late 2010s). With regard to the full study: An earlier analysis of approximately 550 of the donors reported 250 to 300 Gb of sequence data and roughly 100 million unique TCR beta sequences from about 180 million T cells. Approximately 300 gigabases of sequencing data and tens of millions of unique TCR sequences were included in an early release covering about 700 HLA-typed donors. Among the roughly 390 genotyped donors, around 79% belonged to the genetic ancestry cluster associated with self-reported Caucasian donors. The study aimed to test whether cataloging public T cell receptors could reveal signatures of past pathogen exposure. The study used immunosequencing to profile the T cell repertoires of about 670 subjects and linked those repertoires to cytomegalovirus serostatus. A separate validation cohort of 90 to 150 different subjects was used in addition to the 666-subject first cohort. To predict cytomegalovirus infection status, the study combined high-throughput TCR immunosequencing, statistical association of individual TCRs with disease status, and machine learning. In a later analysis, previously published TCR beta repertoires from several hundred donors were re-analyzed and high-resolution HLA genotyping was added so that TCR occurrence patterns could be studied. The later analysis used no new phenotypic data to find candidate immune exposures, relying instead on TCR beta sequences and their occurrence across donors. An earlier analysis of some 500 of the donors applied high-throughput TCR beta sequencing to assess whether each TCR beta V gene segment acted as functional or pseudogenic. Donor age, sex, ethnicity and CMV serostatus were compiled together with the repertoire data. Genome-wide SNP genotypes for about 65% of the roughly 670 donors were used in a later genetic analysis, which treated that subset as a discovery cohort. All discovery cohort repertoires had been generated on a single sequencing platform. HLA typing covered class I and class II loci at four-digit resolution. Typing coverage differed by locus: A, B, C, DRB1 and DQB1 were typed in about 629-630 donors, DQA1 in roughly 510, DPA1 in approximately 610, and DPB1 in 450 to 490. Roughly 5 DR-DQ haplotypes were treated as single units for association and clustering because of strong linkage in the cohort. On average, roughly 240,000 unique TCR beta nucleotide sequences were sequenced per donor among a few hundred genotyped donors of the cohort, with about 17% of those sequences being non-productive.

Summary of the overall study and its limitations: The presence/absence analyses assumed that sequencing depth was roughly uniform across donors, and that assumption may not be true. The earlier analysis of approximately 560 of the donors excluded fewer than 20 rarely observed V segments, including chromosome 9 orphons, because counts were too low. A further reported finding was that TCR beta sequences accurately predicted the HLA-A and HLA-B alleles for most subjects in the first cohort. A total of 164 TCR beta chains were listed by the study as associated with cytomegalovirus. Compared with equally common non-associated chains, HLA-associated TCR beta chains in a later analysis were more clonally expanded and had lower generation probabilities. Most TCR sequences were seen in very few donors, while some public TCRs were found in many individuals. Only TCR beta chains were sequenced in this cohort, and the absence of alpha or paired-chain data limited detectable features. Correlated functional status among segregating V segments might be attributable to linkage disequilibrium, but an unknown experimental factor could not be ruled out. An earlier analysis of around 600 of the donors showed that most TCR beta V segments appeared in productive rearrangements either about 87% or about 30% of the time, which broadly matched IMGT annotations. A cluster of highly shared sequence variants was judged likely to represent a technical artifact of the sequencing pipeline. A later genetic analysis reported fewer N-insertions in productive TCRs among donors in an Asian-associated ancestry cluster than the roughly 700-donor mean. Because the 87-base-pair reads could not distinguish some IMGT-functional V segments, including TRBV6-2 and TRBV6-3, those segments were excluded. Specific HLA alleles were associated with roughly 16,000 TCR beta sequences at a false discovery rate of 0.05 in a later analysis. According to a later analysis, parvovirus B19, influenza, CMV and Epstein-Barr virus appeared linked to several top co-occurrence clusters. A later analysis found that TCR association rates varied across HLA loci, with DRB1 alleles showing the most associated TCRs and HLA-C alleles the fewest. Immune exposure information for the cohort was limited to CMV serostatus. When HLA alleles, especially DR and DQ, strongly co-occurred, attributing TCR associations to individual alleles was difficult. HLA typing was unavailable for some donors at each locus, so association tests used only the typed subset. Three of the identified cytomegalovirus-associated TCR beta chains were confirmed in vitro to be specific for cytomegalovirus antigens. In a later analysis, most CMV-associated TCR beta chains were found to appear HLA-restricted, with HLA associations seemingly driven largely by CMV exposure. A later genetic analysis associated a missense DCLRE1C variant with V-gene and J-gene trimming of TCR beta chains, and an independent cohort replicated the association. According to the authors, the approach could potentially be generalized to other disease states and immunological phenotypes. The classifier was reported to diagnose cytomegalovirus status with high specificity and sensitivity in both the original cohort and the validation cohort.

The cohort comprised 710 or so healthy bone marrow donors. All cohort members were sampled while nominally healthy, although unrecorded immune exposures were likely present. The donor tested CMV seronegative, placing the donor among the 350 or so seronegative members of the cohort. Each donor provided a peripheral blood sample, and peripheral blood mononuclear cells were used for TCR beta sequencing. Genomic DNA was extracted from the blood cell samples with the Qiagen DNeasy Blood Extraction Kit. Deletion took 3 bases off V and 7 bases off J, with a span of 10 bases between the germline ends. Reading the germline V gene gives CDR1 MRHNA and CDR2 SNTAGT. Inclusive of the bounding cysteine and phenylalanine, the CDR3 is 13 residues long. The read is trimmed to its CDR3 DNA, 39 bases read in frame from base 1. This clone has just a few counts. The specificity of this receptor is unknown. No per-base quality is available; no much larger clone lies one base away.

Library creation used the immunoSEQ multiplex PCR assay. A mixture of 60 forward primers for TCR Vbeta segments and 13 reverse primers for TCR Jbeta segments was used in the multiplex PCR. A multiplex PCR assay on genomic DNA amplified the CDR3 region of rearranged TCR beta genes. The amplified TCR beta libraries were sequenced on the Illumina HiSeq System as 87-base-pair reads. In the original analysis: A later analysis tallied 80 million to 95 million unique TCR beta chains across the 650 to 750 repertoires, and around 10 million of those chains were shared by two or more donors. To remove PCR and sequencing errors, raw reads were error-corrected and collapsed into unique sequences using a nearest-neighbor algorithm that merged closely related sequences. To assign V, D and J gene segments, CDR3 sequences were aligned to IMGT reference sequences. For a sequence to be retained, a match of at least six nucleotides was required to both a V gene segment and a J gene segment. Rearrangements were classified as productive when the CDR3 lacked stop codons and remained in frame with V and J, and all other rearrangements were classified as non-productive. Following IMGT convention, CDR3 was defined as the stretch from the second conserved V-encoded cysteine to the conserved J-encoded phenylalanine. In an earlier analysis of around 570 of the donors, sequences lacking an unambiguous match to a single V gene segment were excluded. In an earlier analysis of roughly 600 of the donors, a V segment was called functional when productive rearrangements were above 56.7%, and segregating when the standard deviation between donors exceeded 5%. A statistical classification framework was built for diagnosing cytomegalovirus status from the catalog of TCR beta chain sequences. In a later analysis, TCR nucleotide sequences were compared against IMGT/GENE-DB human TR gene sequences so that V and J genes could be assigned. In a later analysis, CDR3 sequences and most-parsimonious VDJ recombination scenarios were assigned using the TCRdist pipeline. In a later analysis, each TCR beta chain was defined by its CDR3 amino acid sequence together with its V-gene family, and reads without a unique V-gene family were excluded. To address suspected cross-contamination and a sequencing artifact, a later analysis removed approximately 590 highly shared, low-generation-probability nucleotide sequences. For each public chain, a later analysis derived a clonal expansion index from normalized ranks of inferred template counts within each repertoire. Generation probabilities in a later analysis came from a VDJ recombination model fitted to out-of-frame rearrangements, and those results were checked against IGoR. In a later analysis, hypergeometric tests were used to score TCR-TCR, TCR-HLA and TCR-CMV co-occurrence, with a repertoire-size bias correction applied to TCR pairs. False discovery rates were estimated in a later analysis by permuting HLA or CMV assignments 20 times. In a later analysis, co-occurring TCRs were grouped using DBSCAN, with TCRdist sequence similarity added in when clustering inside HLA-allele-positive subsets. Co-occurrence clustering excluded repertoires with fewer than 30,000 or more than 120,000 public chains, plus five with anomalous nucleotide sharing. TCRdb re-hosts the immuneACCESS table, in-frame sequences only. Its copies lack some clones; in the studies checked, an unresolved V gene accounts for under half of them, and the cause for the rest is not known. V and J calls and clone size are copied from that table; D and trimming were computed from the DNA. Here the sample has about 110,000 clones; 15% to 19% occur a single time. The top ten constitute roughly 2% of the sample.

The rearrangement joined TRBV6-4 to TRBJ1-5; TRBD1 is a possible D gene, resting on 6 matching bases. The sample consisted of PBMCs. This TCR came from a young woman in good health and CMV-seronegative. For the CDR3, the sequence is CASSETGHQPQHF. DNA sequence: TGTGCCAGCAGTGAGACAGGTCACCAGCCCCAGCATTTT.